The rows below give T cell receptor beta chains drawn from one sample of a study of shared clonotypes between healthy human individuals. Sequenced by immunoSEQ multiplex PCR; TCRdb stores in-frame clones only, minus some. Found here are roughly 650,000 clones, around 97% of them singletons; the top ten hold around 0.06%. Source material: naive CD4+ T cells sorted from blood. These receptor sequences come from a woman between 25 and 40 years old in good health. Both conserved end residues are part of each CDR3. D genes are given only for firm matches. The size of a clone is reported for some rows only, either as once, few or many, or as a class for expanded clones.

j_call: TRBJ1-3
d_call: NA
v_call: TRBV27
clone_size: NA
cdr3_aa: CASSPRSSGNTIYF
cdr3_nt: TGTGCCAGCAGTCCACGGAGCTCTGGAAACACCATATATTTT

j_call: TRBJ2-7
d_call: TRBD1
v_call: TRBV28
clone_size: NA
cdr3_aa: CASSPPVHGTGFEQYF
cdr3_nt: TGTGCCAGCAGTCCCCCCGTCCACGGGACAGGGTTCGAGCAGTACTTC

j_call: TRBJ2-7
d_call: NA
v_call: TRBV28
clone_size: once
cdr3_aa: CASSPGQGPEQYF
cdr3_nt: TGTGCCAGCAGCCCAGGGCAGGGTCCCGAGCAGTACTTC

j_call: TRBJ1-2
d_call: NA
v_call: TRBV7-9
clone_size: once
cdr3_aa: CASSAPGQNYGYTF
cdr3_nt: TGTGCCAGCAGCGCACCGGGGCAAAACTATGGCTACACCTTC

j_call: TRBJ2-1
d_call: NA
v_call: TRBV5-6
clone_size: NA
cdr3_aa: CASSDSREQFF
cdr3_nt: TGTGCCAGCTCCGATAGCCGCGAGCAGTTCTTC

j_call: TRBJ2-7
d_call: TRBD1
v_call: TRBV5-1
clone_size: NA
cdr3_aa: CASSPLDRGTAEQYF
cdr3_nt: TGCGCCAGCAGCCCATTAGACAGGGGGACTGCCGAGCAGTACTTC

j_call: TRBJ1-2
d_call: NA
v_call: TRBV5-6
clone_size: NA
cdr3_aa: CASSLESGGSYGYTF
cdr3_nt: TGTGCCAGCAGCTTGGAGTCCGGGGGCAGCTATGGCTACACCTTC

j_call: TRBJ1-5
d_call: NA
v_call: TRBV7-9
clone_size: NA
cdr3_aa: CASSGDLRNQPQHF
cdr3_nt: TGTGCCAGCAGCGGGGACCTCCGCAATCAGCCCCAGCATTTT

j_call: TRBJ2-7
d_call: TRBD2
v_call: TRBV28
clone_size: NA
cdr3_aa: CASSASDPSGFYEQYF
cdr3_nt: TGTGCCAGCAGTGCTAGCGACCCTAGCGGGTTCTACGAGCAGTACTTC

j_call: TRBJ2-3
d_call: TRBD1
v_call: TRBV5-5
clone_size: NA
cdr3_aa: CASSFQTGAGSDTQYF
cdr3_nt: TGTGCCAGCAGCTTCCAGACAGGGGCAGGATCGGATACGCAGTATTTT

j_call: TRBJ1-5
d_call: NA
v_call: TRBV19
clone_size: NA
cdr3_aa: CASSLIPTGNQPQHF
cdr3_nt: TGTGCCAGTAGTCTTATTCCGACAGGTAATCAGCCCCAGCATTTT

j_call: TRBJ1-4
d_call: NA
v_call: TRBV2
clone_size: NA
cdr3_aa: CASSEAQRRRNEKLFF
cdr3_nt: TGTGCCAGCAGTGAAGCGCAGAGACGGCGTAATGAAAAACTGTTTTTT

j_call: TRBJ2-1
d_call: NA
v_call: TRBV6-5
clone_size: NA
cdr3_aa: CASTKQGQGEQFF
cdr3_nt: TGTGCCAGCACCAAACAGGGTCAGGGTGAGCAGTTCTTC

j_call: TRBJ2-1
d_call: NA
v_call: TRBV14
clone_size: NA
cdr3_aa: CASSQGRRPGNEQFF
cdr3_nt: TGTGCCAGCAGCCAAGGGCGACGGCCGGGCAATGAGCAGTTCTTC

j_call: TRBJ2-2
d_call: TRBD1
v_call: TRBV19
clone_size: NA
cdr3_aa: CASSSARDRVRTGELFF
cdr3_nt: TGTGCCAGTAGTAGCGCCCGGGACAGGGTTCGGACCGGGGAGCTGTTTTTT

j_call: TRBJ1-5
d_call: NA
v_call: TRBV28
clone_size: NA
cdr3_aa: CASSLPGPNNQPQHF
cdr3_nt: TGTGCCAGCAGTTTACCGGGACCGAACAATCAGCCCCAGCATTTT

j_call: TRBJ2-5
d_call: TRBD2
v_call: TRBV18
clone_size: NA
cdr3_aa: CASSLGLAGGQETQYF
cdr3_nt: TGTGCCAGCTCACTGGGACTAGCGGGAGGCCAAGAGACCCAGTACTTC

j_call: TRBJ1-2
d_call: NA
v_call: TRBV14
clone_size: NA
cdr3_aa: CASSALWTEANYGYTF
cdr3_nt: TGTGCCAGCAGTGCTCTTTGGACCGAAGCTAACTATGGCTACACCTTC

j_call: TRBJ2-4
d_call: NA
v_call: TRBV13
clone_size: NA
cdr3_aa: CASSWAASPGPNIQYF
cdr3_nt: TGTGCCAGCAGCTGGGCGGCGTCCCCGGGCCCGAACATTCAGTACTTC

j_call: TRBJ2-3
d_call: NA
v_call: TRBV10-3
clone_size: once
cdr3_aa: CAITEGPSTDTQYF
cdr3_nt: TGTGCCATCACCGAGGGGCCCTCCACAGATACGCAGTATTTT

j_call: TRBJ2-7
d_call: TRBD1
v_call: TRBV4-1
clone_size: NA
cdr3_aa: CASSRGQGKSYEQYF
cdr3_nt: TGCGCCAGCAGCCGAGGACAGGGAAAGTCCTACGAGCAGTACTTC

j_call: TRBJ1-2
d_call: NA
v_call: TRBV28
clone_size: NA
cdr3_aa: CASKLANYGYTF
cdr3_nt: TGTGCCAGCAAGCTAGCTAACTATGGCTACACCTTC

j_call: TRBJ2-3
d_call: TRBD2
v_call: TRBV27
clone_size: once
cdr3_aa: CASSPTAGAPDTQYF
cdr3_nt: TGTGCCAGCAGCCCCACAGCGGGAGCCCCAGATACGCAGTATTTT

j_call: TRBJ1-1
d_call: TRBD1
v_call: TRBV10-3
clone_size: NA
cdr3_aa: CAISENPLRGEAFF
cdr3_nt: TGTGCCATCAGTGAGAACCCGCTCAGGGGGGAAGCTTTCTTT

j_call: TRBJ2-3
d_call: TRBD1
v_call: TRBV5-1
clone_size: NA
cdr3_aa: CASSMGQTTDTQYF
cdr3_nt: TGCGCCAGCAGCATGGGACAGACCACAGATACGCAGTATTTT

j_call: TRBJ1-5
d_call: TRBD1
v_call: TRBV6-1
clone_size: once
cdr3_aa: CASRTGTGNQPQHF
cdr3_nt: TGTGCCAGCAGAACCGGGACAGGCAATCAGCCCCAGCATTTT

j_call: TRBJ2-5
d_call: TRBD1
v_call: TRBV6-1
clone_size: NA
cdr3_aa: CASRMTGGETQYF
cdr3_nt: TGTGCCAGCAGGATGACAGGGGGAGAGACCCAGTACTTC

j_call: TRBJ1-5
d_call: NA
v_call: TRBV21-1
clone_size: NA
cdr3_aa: CASSSREGNSNQPQHF
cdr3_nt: TGTGCCAGCAGCTCCCGGGAGGGTAATAGCAATCAGCCCCAGCATTTT

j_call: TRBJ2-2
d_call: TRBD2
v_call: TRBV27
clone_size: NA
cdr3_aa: CASSRPGLGFGELFF
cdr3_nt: TGTGCCAGCAGTAGGCCGGGACTAGGGTTCGGGGAGCTGTTTTTT

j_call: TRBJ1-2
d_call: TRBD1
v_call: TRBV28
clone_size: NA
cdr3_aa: CASSPDRVYGGYTF
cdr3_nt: TGTGCCAGCAGCCCTGACAGGGTTTATGGTGGCTACACCTTC

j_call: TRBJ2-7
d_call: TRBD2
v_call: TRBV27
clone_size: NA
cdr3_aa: CASSLSLAGYYEQYF
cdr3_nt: TGTGCCAGCAGTTTATCACTAGCGGGATACTACGAGCAGTACTTC

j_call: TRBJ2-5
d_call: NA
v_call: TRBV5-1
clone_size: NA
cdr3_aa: CASSWVGDGETQYF
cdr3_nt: TGCGCCAGCAGCTGGGTTGGGGACGGGGAGACCCAGTACTTC

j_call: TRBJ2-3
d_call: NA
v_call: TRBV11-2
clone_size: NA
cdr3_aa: CASIDAGDTQYF
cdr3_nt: TGTGCCAGCATCGACGCCGGGGATACGCAGTATTTT

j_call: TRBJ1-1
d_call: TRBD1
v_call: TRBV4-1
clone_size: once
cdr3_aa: CASSQVRGGRGSNTEAFF
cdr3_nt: TGCGCCAGCAGCCAGGTACGAGGGGGCCGTGGGAGTAACACTGAAGCTTTCTTT

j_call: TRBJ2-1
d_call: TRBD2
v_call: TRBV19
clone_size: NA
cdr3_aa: CASSISGSFTYNEQFF
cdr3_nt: TGTGCCAGTAGTATTAGCGGGAGTTTCACCTACAATGAGCAGTTCTTC

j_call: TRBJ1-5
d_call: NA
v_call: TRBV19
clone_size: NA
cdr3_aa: CASRGHSNQPQHF
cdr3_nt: TGTGCCAGTAGAGGGCATAGCAATCAGCCCCAGCATTTT

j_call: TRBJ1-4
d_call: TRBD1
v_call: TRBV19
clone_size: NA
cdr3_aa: CASTPGQMNEKLFF
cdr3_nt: TGTGCCAGTACCCCGGGACAGATGAATGAAAAACTGTTTTTT

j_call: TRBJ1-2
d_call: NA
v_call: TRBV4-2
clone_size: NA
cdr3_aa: CASSLPWSYTF
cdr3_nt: TGTGCCAGCAGCTTACCGTGGAGCTACACCTTC

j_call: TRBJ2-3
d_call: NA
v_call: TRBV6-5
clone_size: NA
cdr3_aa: CASSFSGRDTQYF
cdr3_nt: TGTGCCAGCAGTTTTTCGGGACGGGATACGCAGTATTTT

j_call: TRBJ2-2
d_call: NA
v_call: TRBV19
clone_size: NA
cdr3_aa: CASTWGRGELFF
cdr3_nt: TGTGCCAGTACCTGGGGGCGCGGGGAGCTGTTTTTT

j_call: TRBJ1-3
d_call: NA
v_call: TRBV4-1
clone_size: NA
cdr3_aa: CASSQVGRDRRGNTIYF
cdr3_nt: TGCGCCAGCAGCCAAGTAGGGCGAGACCGACGTGGAAACACCATATATTTT